The 11 T cell receptor beta chains below all came from one sample that was sequenced in a study of T cell responses to AZD1222 COVID-19 vaccine. Clones were sequenced by immunoSEQ multiplex PCR, and TCRdb holds only the in-frame ones, with some missing. This sample has tens of thousands of clones, with 80% to 90% found just once. Sample: peripheral blood, taken on day 0 of AZD1222 vaccination. The receptor source for this set is an adult in good health.

The chain recombines TRBV28 with TRBJ2-1, with TRBD2 identical over 9 bases. CDR1 is MDHEN, CDR2 SYDVKM, per germline. CDR3 length: 16 amino acids. Trimming took 5 bases from V and 2 from J; bases not matched to a gene: 7. The CDR3 DNA is TGTGCCAGCAGTCGTGTGACTAGCGGTACCTACAATGAGCAGTTCTTC. Translating it yields CASSRVTSGTYNEQFF.

V usage is TRBV24-1 and J usage is TRBJ2-1; 9 bases agree with TRBD2. Trimming cost V 3 bases and J 9 bases; bases outside gene matches: 14. Germline lookup yields CDR1 KGHDR and CDR2 SFDVKD. The CDR3 spans 17 residues. The CDR3 region is CATSDPYDAREGGEQFF. The CDR3 bases are TGTGCCACCAGTGATCCCTATGATGCGCGGGAGGGGGGTGAGCAGTTCTTC.

CDR3 loop: CASNPGGGEKLFF. DNA for the CDR3: TGTGCCAGCAACCCTGGCGGGGGGGAAAAACTGTTTTTT. The chain joins TRBV7-9 to TRBJ1-4; possibly TRBD1 for D (5 bases). The CDR3 spans 13 residues. Trimming took off 7 bases at V and 8 bases at J, with 14 bases between the two ends. CDR1 is SEHNR and CDR2 is FQNEAQ in the germline V gene (reference sequence). Combining the CDR3 with reference TRBV7-9 and TRBJ1-4 gives the whole variable domain DTGVSQNPRHKITKRGQNVTFRCDPISEHNRLYWYRQTLGQGPEFLTYFQNEAQLEKSRLLSDRFSAERPKGSFSTLEIQRTEQGDSAMYLCASNPGGGEKLFFGSGTQLSVL.

The J gene is TRBJ2-7, the V gene TRBV11-1; maybe TRBD2 (6 bases). Trimming left V 1 base short and J 3 bases short, with 13 bases between. This CDR3 comprises 15 residues. Germline-derived CDR1 and CDR2 are SGHAT and FQDESV (reference sequence). The chain's CDR3 is CASSLGGPAGYEQYF. DNA of the CDR3: TGTGCCAGCAGCTTAGGAGGCCCAGCGGGCTACGAGCAGTACTTC.

The genes are TRBV9 and TRBJ2-1, with D maybe TRBD2 (6 bases). CDR1 is SGDLS, CDR2 YYNGEE, per germline. With 2 bases removed from V and 0 bases from J, the gap between germline ends came to 15 bases. This CDR3 region has 17 residues. The chain's CDR3 is CASSVFPAGSSYNEQFF. The CDR3 region has the DNA TGTGCCAGCAGCGTTTTCCCCGCCGGGAGCTCCTACAATGAGCAGTTCTTC. The complete variable domain, with remaining parts taken from reference TRBV9 and TRBJ2-1, reads DSGVTQTPKHLITATGQRVTLRCSPRSGDLSVYWYQQSLDQGLQFLIQYYNGEERAKGNILERFSAQQFPDLHSELNLSSLELGDSALYFCASSVFPAGSSYNEQFFGPGTRLTVL.

V usage is TRBV14 and J usage is TRBJ2-2; D not certain. Germline CDR1 SGHDN, CDR2 FVKESK. The CDR3 runs 14 residues. Trimming removed 0 bases at V and 9 bases at J, with 11 bases between. The CDR3 protein is CASSQDRMSRELFF. In DNA form, the CDR3 reads TGTGCCAGCAGCCAAGATAGGATGAGCCGGGAGCTGTTTTTT.

The chain couples TRBV2 to TRBJ2-7; possibly TRBD1 for D (6 bases). The CDR3 is 15 amino acids. V lost 4 bases and J 0 bases, leaving 13 bases between the germline ends. Germline V gene lookup returns CDR1 SNHLY and CDR2 FYNNEI. The CDR3 nucleotides read TGTGCCAGCAGTGCCCAGGGGACGGTCTCCTACGAGCAGTACTTC. It is translated as CASSAQGTVSYEQYF.

The CDR3 sequence: CASSLAVEKLFF. The DNA of the CDR3 is TGTGCCAGCAGCTTAGCGGTGGAAAAACTGTTTTTT. This chain uses TRBV7-9 with TRBJ1-4; D is uncertain. The CDR3 is made up of 12 amino acids. Looked up from germline, CDR1 is SEHNR and CDR2 is FQNEAQ (reference sequence). With 0 bases removed from V and 8 bases from J, the gap between germline ends came to 4 bases.

V and J are TRBV19 and TRBJ2-4, with a possible D match to TRBD2 (5 bases). The germline CDR1 and CDR2 sequences are LNHDA and SQIVND (reference sequence). The V gene lost 1 base and the J gene lost 1 base, with 23 bases spanning the gap. This CDR3 comprises 20 residues. CDR3 in DNA: TGTGCCAGTAGTATAGGGCCTCCCGGGAATCGGCTATGGGCCAAAAACATTCAGTACTTC. Amino acid sequence: CASSIGPPGNRLWAKNIQYF.

The chain links TRBV4-2 to TRBJ2-5; no firm D call. Germline V gene sequence: CDR1 LGHNA, CDR2 YNFKEQ. The CDR3 length is 12 residues. The V gene lost 1 base and the J gene lost 10 bases, with 10 bases spanning the gap. The CDR3 nucleotides are TGTGCCAGCAGCCAAGGTGGGCATTACCAGTACTTC. Protein product: CASSQGGHYQYF.

The V gene is TRBV9, the J gene TRBJ2-7, with D tentatively TRBD1 or TRBD2 (6 bases each). The CDR3 extends over 13 amino acids. CDR1 and CDR2 (germline): SGDLS, YYNGEE. V dropped 6 bases and J dropped 3 bases, with 13 bases sitting between them. The CDR3 is CASNGGGHYEQYF. The CDR3 coding sequence is TGTGCCAGCAACGGGGGCGGTCACTACGAGCAGTACTTC. Filled out from reference TRBV9 and TRBJ2-7, the complete variable domain reads DSGVTQTPKHLITATGQRVTLRCSPRSGDLSVYWYQQSLDQGLQFLIQYYNGEERAKGNILERFSAQQFPDLHSELNLSSLELGDSALYFCASNGGGHYEQYFGPGTRLTVT.